This T cell receptor (beta chain) was recovered during a study of Graves' ophthalmopathy and Graves' hyperthyroidism. This clonotype was seen many times. The V end lost 0 bases, the J end lost 5 bases, and 8 bases lay between the germline ends. The CDR3 spans 14 residues. CDR1 is SGHKS and CDR2 is YYEKEE in the germline V gene (reference sequence). As the template, RNA transcripts were used to amplify TCR beta CDR3 regions. HTBI primers served in a first-round RT-PCR, which a second-round multiplex PCR followed. TCRdb ran MiXCR on the multiplex PCR reads and lists one entry per CDR3 protein. The repertoire holds about 590,000 distinct CDR3 sequences, roughly 40% seen once, with less than 4.5% in the top ten.

This rearrangement joins TRBV5-5 to TRBJ1-4; perhaps TRBD1 as D (5 bases). The source material was peripheral blood or thyroid tissue (not recorded which). The TCR comes from an adult man with Graves' hyperthyroidism. The CDR3 sequence: CASSLGDVNEKLFF. The CDR3 DNA follows: TGTGCCAGCAGCTTGGGGGACGTCAATGAAAAACTGTTTTTT.